This T cell receptor (beta chain) came from a study of blood T cell repertoires in COVID-19. Study summary: T cells, B-cell-depleted T cells, or PBMCs provided the cDNA or gDNA that served as material.

Original data processing: It was from reference gene primer amplification that nucleated cell counts were estimated. Sequencing used immunoSEQ multiplex PCR; TCRdb keeps in-frame clones, though not all of them. V and J calls and clone size are copied from that table; D and trimming were computed from the DNA. Of fewer than 150,000 clones in the sample, around 76% were seen once. From germline, CDR1 is KGHSH and CDR2 LQKENI. This CDR3 contains 14 residues. V lost 3 bases to trimming and J lost 5 bases, with 11 bases between them. The J gene is TRBJ1-5, the V gene TRBV18; possibly TRBD1 for D (6 bases). This clonotype originated in a man between 65 and 85 years old with acute or convalescent COVID-19. The sample comprised peripheral blood. The CDR3 bases are TGTGCCAGCTCACCGCCAGGGGCTGATCAGCCCCAGCATTTT. This sequence encodes CASSPPGADQPQHF.